The present T cell receptor beta chain was sequenced within a study of T cell responses to AZD1222 COVID-19 vaccine. Remarks on this clone: What it recognizes is unknown.

Produced via immunoSEQ multiplex PCR; TCRdb's table is partial and in-frame only. This sample has around 100,000 clones, with approximately 88% found just once. Overall study findings and caveats: Baseline antibody screening turned up just six seropositive AZD1222 recipients. Along spike, vaccine-associated CD4 TCRs were found throughout, with dominance at 160-218 and 743-854.

Between the trimmed V and J ends, which lost 4 bases and 2 bases, there was a span of 12 bases. The germline CDR1 and CDR2 sequences are MDHEN and SYDVKM. CDR3 size: 15 residues. The chain links TRBV28 to TRBJ1-5; D gene uncertain. The sequencing used peripheral blood, collected on day 0 of AZD1222 vaccination. This clonotype was sampled from an adult in good health. Written as DNA, the CDR3 is TGTGCCAGCAGTTCCGCCGGAGTCGGCAATCAGCCCCAGCATTTT. Its protein is CASSSAGVGNQPQHF.